Sequencing of this TCR beta chain was carried out in a study of cytomegalovirus exposure and HLA in healthy donors. Study summary: Roughly 180 million T cells yielded some 120 million unique TCR beta sequences in earlier analysis. Overall study findings and caveats: It was in a later analysis that TCR association rates were seen to vary by HLA locus, highest for DRB1 and lowest for HLA-C.

This PCR relied on a set of 60 Vbeta primers and 13 Jbeta primers. Method: immunoSEQ multiplex PCR; TCRdb's copy keeps in-frame clones and lacks some. Of under 150,000 clones detected, around four fifths appear once; the ten largest clones hold over 1%. The germline CDR1 and CDR2 sequences are LNHDA and SQIVND (reference sequence). CDR3 length equals 17 residues. After removal of 1 base from V and 0 bases from J, the junction contained 3 bases not matched to a gene. Notes on this clone: The target antigen is unknown.

The chain employs TRBV19 and TRBJ2-7; 13 nucleotides match TRBD2. Material: PBMCs. This clonotype originated in a boy aged 5 to 17 in good health and CMV-seronegative. In DNA form, the CDR3 reads TGTGCCAGTAGTATAGGAGGGACTAGCGGGATCTCCTACGAGCAGTACTTC. Translated, it gives CASSIGGTSGISYEQYF.